The 21 T cell receptor beta chains reported below all come from one sample, sequenced in a study of T cells in Graves' hyperthyroidism and ophthalmopathy. Amplified regions were TCR beta CDR3 sequences from RNA transcripts. HTBI primers were employed in a first-round RT-PCR of the TCR CDR3. MiXCR, run by TCRdb on the multiplex PCR reads, gives a single entry per CDR3 protein. This sample carries about 250,000 distinct CDR3 sequences, roughly a quarter of them seen once, and the ten largest clones take about a third. Sequencing used blood. The source is a woman aged 40-49 years with Graves' ophthalmopathy.

The rearrangement uses TRBV9 and TRBJ2-2; tentative D call: TRBD2 (6 bases). The V end was cut by 0 bases, the J end by 6 bases, with 12 bases between. Germline V gene sequence: CDR1 SGDLS, CDR2 YYNGEE. The CDR3 covers 15 residues. DNA of the CDR3: TGTGCCAGCAGCGTAGACGGGAGTGGGTCCGGGGAGCTGTTTTTT. Its protein is CASSVDGSGSGELFF.

This clonotype was seen many times. The chain employs TRBV19 and TRBJ1-3, with D possibly matching TRBD1 (5 bases). Germline CDR1 and CDR2: LNHDA and SQIVND (reference sequence). V was clipped by 3 bases and J by 0 bases, with 9 bases between them. The CDR3 covers 15 residues. The CDR3 spells CASSMGLNSGNTIYF. Written as DNA, the CDR3 is TGTGCCAGTAGTATGGGACTCAACTCTGGAAACACCATATATTTT.

The chain combines TRBV6-2 or TRBV6-3 with TRBJ2-7; the D is unclear. Between the trimmed V and J ends, which lost 0 bases and 2 bases, there was a span of 8 bases. The CDR3 has 14 amino acids. Looked up from germline, CDR1 is MNHEY and CDR2 is SVGEGT. The DNA of the CDR3 is TGTGCCAGCAGTTACTCACTCAGCACCTACGAGCAGTACTTC. It encodes CASSYSLSTYEQYF.

This clonotype was observed many times. The chain links TRBV5-1 to TRBJ1-3; 7 bases are shared with TRBD1. The CDR3 spans 14 residues. The V gene end was trimmed by 4 bases and the J gene end by 4 bases; junction bases not matched to a gene: 5. Germline values: CDR1 SGHRS, CDR2 YFSETQ. CDR3 coding DNA: TGCGCCAGCAGCAACAGGGGTGACGGAAACACCATATATTTT. It is translated as CASSNRGDGNTIYF.

This clonotype has only a few counts. The chain employs TRBV19 and TRBJ2-4; possibly TRBD2 for D (6 bases). This CDR3 has 15 residues. Trimming removed 8 bases at V and 1 base at J, with 15 bases between. Germline-derived CDR1 and CDR2 are LNHDA and SQIVND (reference sequence). The CDR3 nucleotides are TGTGCCAGTGGCCCCGGCGGGATTGCCAAAAACATTCAGTACTTC. Translating it yields CASGPGGIAKNIQYF.

The gene calls are TRBV6-5 and TRBJ1-1; 9 bases map to TRBD1. The germline CDR1 and CDR2 sequences are MNHEY and SVGAGI. This CDR3 has 14 residues. After removal of 6 bases from V and 4 bases from J, the junction contained 6 bases not matched to a gene. The DNA of the CDR3 is TGTGCCAGCAGGTACAGGGGGCCGGGCACTGAAGCTTTCTTT. Translating gives CASRYRGPGTEAFF.

This clonotype was seen a few times. This chain links TRBV6-1 with TRBJ2-5; no clear D gene. The CDR3 extends over 15 amino acids. Germline V gene data show CDR1 as MNHNS and CDR2 as SASEGT. The V end lost 6 bases, the J end lost 2 bases, and 16 bases lay between the germline ends. The CDR3 coding sequence is TGTGCCAGCAGACGCCTTGGAGTGGCGCAAGAGACCCAGTACTTC. This translates into CASRRLGVAQETQYF.

This sequence joins TRBV11-2 and TRBJ2-2; tentatively, D is TRBD1 (6 bases). The CDR3 runs 16 residues. Germline-derived CDR1 and CDR2 are SGHAT and FQNNGV. The V end lost 3 bases, the J end lost 2 bases, and 13 bases lay between the germline ends. The CDR3 nucleotides read TGTGCCAGCAGCTTTTTTATACAGGGTAACACCGGGGAGCTGTTTTTT. It specifies CASSFFIQGNTGELFF.

This clonotype was seen ten or more times. This could be a read error, since a much larger clone is one nucleotide away. The chain recombines TRBV20-1 with TRBJ2-7; D might be TRBD2 (5 bases). CDR1 is DFQATT and CDR2 is SNEGSKA in the germline V gene (reference sequence). This CDR3 has 14 amino acids. V was shortened by 0 bases and J by 0 bases, with 9 bases between the two germline ends. The CDR3 region has the DNA TGCAGTGCTAGAGATTACGGGGACTCCTACGAGCAGTACTTC. Translating it yields CSARDYGDSYEQYF.

To note about this clonotype: A clone one base away is much larger, so this may be a read error. V and J are TRBV19 and TRBJ1-2; D call uncertain. Germline V CDR1 and CDR2: LNHDA, SQIVND (reference sequence). CDR3 length: 15 residues. The CDR3 region is CVSSSDAWTNYGYTF. In DNA, the CDR3 is TGTGTCAGTAGTAGCGACGCGTGGACCAACTATGGCTACACCTTC.

This clonotype was picked up many times. The CDR3 region has the DNA TGTGCCAGCAGCTTGGTACAGGGGTGGGGGGCCACTGAAGCTTTCTTT. Its translation: CASSLVQGWGATEAFF. The V gene is TRBV11-1, the J gene TRBJ1-1; the match to TRBD1 covers 7 bases. CDR1 and CDR2 from the germline V gene are SGHAT and FQDESV (reference sequence). V trimming: 3 bases; J trimming: 4 bases; junction bases outside the gene matches: 11. This CDR3 region has 16 residues.

The chain has TRBV12-3 or TRBV12-4 and TRBJ2-5; D may be TRBD1 or TRBD2 (5 bases each). There are 16 residues in the CDR3. The germline V and J ends were trimmed by 6 bases and 3 bases, with 20 bases remaining between them. The CDR3 nucleotides are TGTGCCAGCAGCTCATCAGGGAGCAGGGATGAAGAGACCCAGTACTTC. This gives the protein CASSSSGSRDEETQYF.

The genes are TRBV6-5 and TRBJ1-1; D call uncertain. V gave up 0 bases and J gave up 2 bases, with 7 bases separating them. Germline V CDR1 and CDR2: MNHEY, SVGAGI. CDR3 length: 14 amino acids. Written as DNA, the CDR3 is TGTGCCAGCAGTTACTCGGGGTTTAACACTGAAGCTTTCTTT. It encodes CASSYSGFNTEAFF.

V usage is TRBV28 and J usage is TRBJ2-7; 10 bases are a match to TRBD2. There are 15 residues in the CDR3. Losses at the gene ends were 4 bases for V and 2 bases for J; bases not matched to a gene: 5. CDR1 is MDHEN and CDR2 is SYDVKM in the germline V gene. CDR3 amino acids: CASSSRSGRTYEQYF. Written as DNA, the CDR3 is TGTGCCAGCAGTTCCCGTAGCGGGAGGACCTACGAGCAGTACTTC.

This clonotype appeared a few times. V gene TRBV5-1 combines with J gene TRBJ1-2; D not resolved. This CDR3 is 14 amino acids long. From germline, CDR1 is SGHRS and CDR2 YFSETQ. V was clipped by 0 bases and J by 8 bases, with 14 bases between them. CDR3 loop: CASSLVGAREGYTF. The CDR3, as DNA: TGCGCCAGCAGCTTGGTTGGAGCCCGAGAGGGCTACACCTTC.

This clonotype was recorded at least ten times. This rearrangement joins TRBV4-1 to TRBJ1-5, with D maybe TRBD1 (6 bases). Germline CDR1 MGHRA, CDR2 YSYEKL. The CDR3 is 14 amino acids. V dropped 0 bases and J dropped 4 bases, with 7 bases sitting between them. The CDR3 DNA reads as TGCGCCAGCAGCCAAGAAGGGGGGAATCAGCCCCAGCATTTT. Amino acid sequence: CASSQEGGNQPQHF.

V is TRBV24-1 and J is TRBJ1-1; TRBD1 agrees at 10 bases. Germline V CDR1 and CDR2: KGHDR, SFDVKD. CDR3 length: 11 amino acids. V trimming: 11 bases; J trimming: 6 bases; junction bases outside the gene matches: 2. DNA of the CDR3: TGTGCCAGTGGGACAGGGGCTGAAGCTTTCTTT. Amino acid sequence: CASGTGAEAFF.

The sample holds many counts of this clonotype. The chain has TRBV25-1 and TRBJ1-2, with TRBD1 matching over 7 bases. V dropped 6 bases and J dropped 2; count of bases not matched to a gene: 3. The CDR3 length is 13 residues. CDR1 and CDR2 from the germline V gene are MGHDK and SYGVNS. The CDR3 DNA follows: TGTGCCAGCAGGGGGACAGAGAACTATGGCTACACCTTC. It specifies CASRGTENYGYTF.

This clonotype has at least ten counts. V gene TRBV27 combines with J gene TRBJ2-7; no definite D call. The CDR3 contains 12 residues. The V end was cut by 4 bases, the J end by 11 bases, with 15 bases between. Germline CDR1 MNHEY, CDR2 SMNVEV (reference sequence). CDR3 in DNA: TGTGCCAGCAGTTCCCACGGACGGATGGAGTACTTC. Its translation is CASSSHGRMEYF.

This clonotype was observed at least ten times. The gene calls are TRBV30 and TRBJ2-7, with 7 nucleotides matching TRBD2. The CDR3 sequence is 13 residues long. The germline V gene encodes CDR1 GTSNPN and CDR2 SVGIG (reference sequence). After removal of 8 bases from V and 4 bases from J, the junction contained 11 bases not matched to a gene. CDR3 protein: CASGNTGWYEQYF. DNA of the CDR3: TGTGCCAGCGGGAACACCGGCTGGTACGAGCAGTACTTC.

At least ten counts were recorded for this clonotype. V and J are TRBV4-2 and TRBJ2-7, with D perhaps TRBD1 (6 bases). V was shortened by 0 bases and J by 7 bases, with 19 bases between the two germline ends. The CDR3 sequence is 16 residues long. Germline CDR1 reads LGHNA; CDR2 reads YNFKEQ. The CDR3 is CASSQDPSGDLQEQYF. The CDR3 DNA reads TGTGCCAGCAGCCAAGATCCGTCAGGGGACCTACAGGAGCAGTACTTC.